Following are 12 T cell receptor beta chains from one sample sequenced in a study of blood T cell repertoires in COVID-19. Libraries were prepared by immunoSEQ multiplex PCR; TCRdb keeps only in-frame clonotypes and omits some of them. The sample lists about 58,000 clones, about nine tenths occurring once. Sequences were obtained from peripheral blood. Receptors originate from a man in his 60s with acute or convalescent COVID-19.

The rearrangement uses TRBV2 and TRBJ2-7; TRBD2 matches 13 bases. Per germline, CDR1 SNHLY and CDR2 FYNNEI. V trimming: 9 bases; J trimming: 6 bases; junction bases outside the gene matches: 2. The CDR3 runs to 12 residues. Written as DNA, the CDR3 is TGTGCCAGAGGACTAGCGGGAGTCGAGCAGTACTTC. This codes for CARGLAGVEQYF.

CDR3: CASSPQLRVEKLFF. The CDR3 nucleotides read TGTGCCAGCAGTCCCCAACTTAGAGTTGAAAAACTGTTTTTT. The chain recombines TRBV2 with TRBJ1-4; D is undetermined. CDR3 length: 14 residues. Trimming left V 5 bases short and J 7 bases short, with 14 bases between. Germline lookup yields CDR1 SNHLY and CDR2 FYNNEI.

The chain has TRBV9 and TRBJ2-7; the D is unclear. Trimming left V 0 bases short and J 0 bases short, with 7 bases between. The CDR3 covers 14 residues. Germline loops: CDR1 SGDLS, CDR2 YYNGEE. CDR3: CASSVESSSYEQYF. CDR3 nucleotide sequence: TGTGCCAGCAGCGTAGAATCGAGCTCCTACGAGCAGTACTTC.

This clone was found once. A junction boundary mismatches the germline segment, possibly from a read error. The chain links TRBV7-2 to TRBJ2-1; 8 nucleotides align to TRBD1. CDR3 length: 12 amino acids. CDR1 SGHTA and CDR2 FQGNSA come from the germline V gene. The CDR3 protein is CASALSGQAIIF. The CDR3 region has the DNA TGTGCCAGCGCGTTGTCGGGACAGGCAATAATCTTC.

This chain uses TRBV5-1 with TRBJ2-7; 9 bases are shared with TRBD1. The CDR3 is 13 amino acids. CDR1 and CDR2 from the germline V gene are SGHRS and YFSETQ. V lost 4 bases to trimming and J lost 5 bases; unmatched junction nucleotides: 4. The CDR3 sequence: CASSEQGAHEQYF. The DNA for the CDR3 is TGCGCCAGCAGCGAACAGGGGGCCCACGAGCAGTACTTC.

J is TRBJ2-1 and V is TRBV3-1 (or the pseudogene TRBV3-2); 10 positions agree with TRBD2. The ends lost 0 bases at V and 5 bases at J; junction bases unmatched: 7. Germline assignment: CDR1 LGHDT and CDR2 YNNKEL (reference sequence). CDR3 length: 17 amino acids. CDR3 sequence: CASSQDPIGLADNEQFF. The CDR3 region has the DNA TGTGCCAGCAGCCAAGATCCTATCGGACTAGCGGACAATGAGCAGTTCTTC.

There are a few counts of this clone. The CDR3 DNA is TGCGCCAGCAGCCAAGACACGCGACAGGGGATCCCCTACTATGGCTACACCTTC. Protein: CASSQDTRQGIPYYGYTF. V is TRBV4-3 and J is TRBJ1-2; 8 bases are a match to TRBD1. The V gene's germline CDR1 is LGHNA and CDR2 YSLEER. V shed 0 bases and J 3 bases; nucleotides not matched to a gene: 12. CDR3 length: 18 amino acids.

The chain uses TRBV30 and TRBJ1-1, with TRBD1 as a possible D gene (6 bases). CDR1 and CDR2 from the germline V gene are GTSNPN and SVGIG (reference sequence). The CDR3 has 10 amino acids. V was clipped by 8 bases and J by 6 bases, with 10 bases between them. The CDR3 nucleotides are TGTGCCGGGGGGCCAGCTGAAGCTTTCTTT. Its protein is CAGGPAEAFF.

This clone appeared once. The CDR3 bases are TGTGCCAGCAGCGTAGTAACAGGGAGGGACACTGAAGCTTTCTTT. Translating gives CASSVVTGRDTEAFF. The J gene is TRBJ1-1, the V gene TRBV9; D may be TRBD1 (6 bases). V was pared by 0 bases and J by 3 bases, with 12 bases between. Germline CDR1 SGDLS, CDR2 YYNGEE. The CDR3 sequence is 15 residues long.

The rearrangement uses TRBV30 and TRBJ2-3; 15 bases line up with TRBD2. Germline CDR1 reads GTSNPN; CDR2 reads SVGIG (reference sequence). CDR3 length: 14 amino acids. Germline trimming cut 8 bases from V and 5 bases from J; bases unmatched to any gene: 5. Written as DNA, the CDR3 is TGTGCCCGGGGGGGACTAGCGGGAGGAGATACGCAGTATTTT. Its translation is CARGGLAGGDTQYF.

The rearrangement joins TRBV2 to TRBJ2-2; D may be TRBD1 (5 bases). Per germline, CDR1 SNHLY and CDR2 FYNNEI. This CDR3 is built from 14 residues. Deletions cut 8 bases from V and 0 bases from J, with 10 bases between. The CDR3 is CASARVANTGELFF. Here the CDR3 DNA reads TGTGCCAGCGCCAGGGTCGCGAACACCGGGGAGCTGTTTTTT.

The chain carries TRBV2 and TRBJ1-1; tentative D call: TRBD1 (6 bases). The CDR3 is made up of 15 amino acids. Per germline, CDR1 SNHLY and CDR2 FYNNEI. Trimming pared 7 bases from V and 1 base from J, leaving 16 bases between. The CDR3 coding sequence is TGTGCCAGCAAGATCCAGGGGCCCGCGAACACTGAAGCTTTCTTT. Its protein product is CASKIQGPANTEAFF.